Below are 29 T cell receptor beta chains sequenced from a single sample in a study of cytomegalovirus exposure and HLA in healthy donors. Use of 60 Vbeta and 13 Jbeta primers characterized the PCR. Data came from immunoSEQ multiplex PCR; TCRdb stores just in-frame clones and leaves some out. The sample has 60,000 to 90,000 clones, roughly 70% seen once. The sample consisted of PBMCs. The receptors were gathered from a woman in her forties or fifties in good health and CMV-seropositive.

This clone was detected a few times. The rearrangement uses TRBV28 and TRBJ1-4; possible D gene TRBD1, 6 bases. Trimming took off 1 base at V and 8 bases at J, with 11 bases between the two ends. Germline V gene lookup returns CDR1 MDHEN and CDR2 SYDVKM. CDR3 length: 14 amino acids. Here the CDR3 reads CASSLSTGLEKLFF. In DNA form, the CDR3 reads TGTGCCAGCAGTTTATCAACAGGGCTGGAAAAACTGTTTTTT.

The chain recombines TRBV30 with TRBJ1-1; TRBD1 matches at 9 bases. Germline trimming cut 5 bases from V and 3 bases from J; bases unmatched to any gene: 4. The CDR3 consists of 13 residues. The germline gives CDR1 GTSNPN, CDR2 SVGIG (reference sequence). The chain's CDR3 is CAWDRDRDTEAFF. In DNA form, the CDR3 reads TGTGCCTGGGACCGGGACAGGGACACTGAAGCTTTCTTT.

The rearrangement uses TRBV7-2 and TRBJ1-6, with D tentatively TRBD1 (6 bases). In germline, CDR1 is SGHTA, CDR2 FQGNSA. This CDR3 is 14 amino acids long. Trimming took 5 bases from V and 10 from J, leaving 15 bases between them. The CDR3 loop is CASSHPGGRSPLHF. CDR3 DNA: TGTGCCAGCAGCCACCCCGGGGGGCGGTCACCCCTCCACTTT. Filled out from reference TRBV7-2 and TRBJ1-6, the complete variable domain reads GAGVSQSPSNKVTEKGKDVELRCDPISGHTALYWYRQSLGQGLEFLIYFQGNSAPDKSGLPSDRFSAERTGGSVSTLTIQRTQQEDSAVYLCASSHPGGRSPLHFGNGTRLTVT.

This rearrangement joins TRBV28 to TRBJ2-7; D ambiguous. CDR1 and CDR2 from the germline V gene are MDHEN and SYDVKM. The CDR3 spans 18 residues. The ends were cut back, 6 bases at V and 0 bases at J, with 24 bases in the middle. CDR3 sequence reads: CASSHTLFQEKSSYEQYF. In DNA, the CDR3 is TGTGCCAGCAGCCATACGCTATTTCAGGAAAAGAGCTCCTACGAGCAGTACTTC.

The chain combines TRBV27 with TRBJ1-6; 12 bases fit TRBD1. The CDR3 extends over 17 amino acids. V shed 6 bases, J shed 7 bases, and the junction held 10 bases outside the gene matches. CDR1 and CDR2 (germline): MNHEY, SMNVEV (reference sequence). CDR3 DNA sequence: TGTGCCAGCAGATACATCCGGGACAGGGGGCAAAATTCACCCCTCCACTTT. It specifies CASRYIRDRGQNSPLHF.

The J gene is TRBJ1-1, the V gene TRBV28, with D maybe TRBD1 (6 bases). The CDR3 consists of 15 residues. With 7 bases removed from V and 0 bases from J, the gap between germline ends came to 15 bases. Germline loops: CDR1 MDHEN, CDR2 SYDVKM. As DNA, the CDR3 is TGTGCCAGCAACGAAAGACAGGCGTTGAACACTGAAGCTTTCTTT. Its translation: CASNERQALNTEAFF.

This clone was recorded a few times. This chain uses TRBV5-1 with TRBJ2-3; the match to TRBD1 covers 9 bases. The CDR3 loop spans 15 amino acids. The V segment lost 2 bases and the J segment 3 bases; nucleotides outside the gene matches: 4. Germline CDR1 SGHRS, CDR2 YFSETQ. Written as DNA, the CDR3 is TGCGCCAGCAGCTTCGGACAGGGGTGGACAGATACGCAGTATTTT. Residues: CASSFGQGWTDTQYF.

The rearrangement joins TRBV6-5 to TRBJ1-1, with TRBD1 as a possible D gene (6 bases). This CDR3 is built from 15 residues. From germline, CDR1 is MNHEY and CDR2 SVGAGI. V was cut by 1 base and J by 5 bases, with 14 bases left in between. In DNA, the CDR3 is TGTGCCAGCAGTTACTTGGCAGGGGCGAGGACTGAAGCTTTCTTT. The encoded protein is CASSYLAGARTEAFF.

This clone was seen a handful of times. The chain employs TRBV5-4 and TRBJ2-2; D gene ambiguous. This CDR3 comprises 15 residues. The V and J ends lost 4 bases and 1 base respectively, with 11 bases between them. In germline, CDR1 is SGHNT, CDR2 YYREEE (reference sequence). CDR3 nucleotide sequence: TGTGCCAGCAGCCCTCGGTTCGAGAACACCGGGGAGCTGTTTTTT. Its protein product is CASSPRFENTGELFF.

The J gene is TRBJ2-7, the V gene TRBV4-1, with D perhaps TRBD2 (5 bases). Germline CDR1 is MGHRA and CDR2 is YSYEKL. Trimming took 0 bases from V and 2 from J, leaving 11 bases between them. This CDR3 comprises 15 residues. CDR3 region: CASSQEGSATYEQYF. In DNA form, the CDR3 reads TGCGCCAGCAGCCAAGAAGGGAGCGCAACCTACGAGCAGTACTTC.

The CDR3 sequence is CASSARPATNEKLFF. The DNA of the CDR3 is TGTGCCAGCAGTGCGAGGCCAGCAACTAATGAAAAACTGTTTTTT. The rearrangement joins TRBV2 to TRBJ1-4; D uncertain. This CDR3 is built from 15 residues. V dropped 4 bases and J dropped 0 bases, with 9 bases sitting between them. Germline V lookup: CDR1 SNHLY, CDR2 FYNNEI.

This clone was recorded once. The chain is built from TRBV11-2 and TRBJ2-7; D is uncertain. Looked up from germline, CDR1 is SGHAT and CDR2 is FQNNGV. The V end lost 3 bases, the J end lost 4 bases, and 4 bases lay between the germline ends. CDR3 length: 11 residues. CDR3 region: CASSFSYEQYF. In DNA form, the CDR3 reads TGTGCCAGCAGCTTTTCTTACGAGCAGTACTTC.

The chain carries TRBV5-1 and TRBJ1-6; 7 nucleotides align to TRBD1. V trimming: 7 bases; J trimming: 7 bases; junction bases outside the gene matches: 11. CDR3 size: 15 residues. Germline values: CDR1 SGHRS, CDR2 YFSETQ. The CDR3 here is CASQPGDRENSPLHF. CDR3 in DNA: TGCGCCAGCCAACCAGGCGACAGGGAGAATTCACCCCTCCACTTT.

The chain couples TRBV4-1 to TRBJ2-6; D might be TRBD1 (6 bases). The germline V gene encodes CDR1 MGHRA and CDR2 YSYEKL. V was clipped by 1 base and J by 6 bases, with 10 bases between them. There are 15 residues in the CDR3. This chain's CDR3 is CASSQVRQEANVLTF. The DNA of the CDR3 is TGCGCCAGCAGCCAAGTTAGACAGGAGGCCAACGTCCTGACTTTC.

This clone was seen more than once but under ten times. This chain uses TRBV14 with TRBJ2-6; 9 bases fit TRBD1. The CDR3 has 17 amino acids. Germline V gene data show CDR1 as SGHDN and CDR2 as FVKESK. V gave up 3 bases and J gave up 2 bases; unmatched junction bases: 5. The CDR3 DNA follows: TGTGCCAGCAGCCACGGGACAGGGAGGACTGGGGCCAACGTCCTGACTTTC. Translated, it gives CASSHGTGRTGANVLTF. Full variable domain (outside the CDR3, taken from reference TRBV14 and TRBJ2-6): EAGVTQFPSHSVIEKGQTVTLRCDPISGHDNLYWYRRVMGKEIKFLLHFVKESKQDESGMPNNRFLAERTGGTYSTLKVQPAELEDSGVYFCASSHGTGRTGANVLTFGAGSRLTVL.

This chain connects TRBV5-5 to TRBJ1-2; D might be TRBD1 (6 bases). The CDR3 contains 13 residues. V gave up 4 bases and J gave up 1 base, with 8 bases separating them. CDR1 is SGHKS and CDR2 is YYEKEE in the germline V gene (reference sequence). CDR3 amino acids: CASSQQGNYGYTF. In DNA form, the CDR3 reads TGTGCCAGCAGCCAACAGGGTAACTATGGCTACACCTTC.

CDR3 bases: TGTGCCATCAGGGGGGCCAATGAGCAGTTCTTC. This encodes CAIRGANEQFF. The chain is built from TRBV10-3 and TRBJ2-1; D is possibly TRBD1 (6 bases). This CDR3 is built from 11 residues. From germline, CDR1 is ENHRY and CDR2 SYGVKD. V was clipped by 6 bases and J by 6 bases, with 6 bases between them.

This clone has only one observation. V gene TRBV18 combines with J gene TRBJ2-5; D unclear. The V and J ends lost 1 base and 5 bases respectively, with 8 bases between them. The CDR3 contains 13 residues. Germline V lookup: CDR1 KGHSH, CDR2 LQKENI. CDR3 in amino acids: CASSPRSFETQYF. The CDR3 coding sequence is TGTGCCAGCTCACCACGTTCGTTTGAGACCCAGTACTTC.

The rearrangement uses TRBV5-6 and TRBJ2-3, with 9 bases lining up with TRBD1. There are 15 residues in the CDR3. The junction had 5 bases not matched to a gene; V was cut back by 3 bases and J by 3 bases. Germline lookup yields CDR1 SGHDT and CDR2 YYEEEE. CDR3 protein: CASSYDGTGTDTQYF. In nucleotides, the CDR3 is TGTGCCAGCAGCTATGATGGGACAGGGACAGATACGCAGTATTTT.

This clone was counted a few times. The chain employs TRBV5-5 and TRBJ2-7, with D possibly TRBD1 on 6 matching bases. CDR1 and CDR2 from the germline V gene are SGHKS and YYEKEE (reference sequence). V dropped 0 bases and J dropped 0 bases, with 10 bases sitting between them. This CDR3 contains 15 residues. CDR3 amino acids: CASSLARTVSYEQYF. The CDR3 coding sequence is TGTGCCAGCAGCTTGGCCAGGACAGTCTCCTACGAGCAGTACTTC.

This clone was recorded a few times. The rearrangement uses TRBV7-2 and TRBJ1-5; unclear D gene. CDR1 and CDR2 from the germline V gene are SGHTA and FQGNSA. The CDR3 covers 14 residues. Trimming left V 4 bases short and J 3 bases short, with 10 bases between. The CDR3 coding sequence is TGTGCCAGCAGCTCCCTCGTCTTCAATCAGCCCCAGCATTTT. Protein: CASSSLVFNQPQHF. The entire variable domain, with the rest obtained from reference TRBV7-2 and TRBJ1-5, is as follows: GAGVSQSPSNKVTEKGKDVELRCDPISGHTALYWYRQSLGQGLEFLIYFQGNSAPDKSGLPSDRFSAERTGGSVSTLTIQRTQQEDSAVYLCASSSLVFNQPQHFGDGTRLSIL.

The chain has TRBV27 and TRBJ2-7; 8 nucleotides match TRBD1. The V segment lost 5 bases and the J segment 2 bases; nucleotides outside the gene matches: 8. There are 15 residues in the CDR3. CDR1 and CDR2 (germline): MNHEY, SMNVEV (reference sequence). The CDR3 DNA follows: TGTGCCAGCAGTCTGGCCGGGACAGGCCCCTACGAGCAGTACTTC. Amino acid sequence: CASSLAGTGPYEQYF.

The gene calls are TRBV6-5 and TRBJ1-5; D perhaps matches TRBD1 (5 bases). The CDR3 is 16 amino acids. From germline, CDR1 is MNHEY and CDR2 SVGAGI. Trimming left V 4 bases short and J 6 bases short, with 19 bases between. Written as DNA, the CDR3 is TGTGCCAGCAGTTCTCTGAGACCCGCGGGGGGTCAGCCCCAGCATTTT. It translates to CASSSLRPAGGQPQHF.

This clone was recorded a few times. The CDR3 nucleotides read TGTGCCAGCAGCTTACAGGGGGCCTCCTACGAGCAGTACTTC. This codes for CASSLQGASYEQYF. The rearrangement joins TRBV5-4 to TRBJ2-7; 9 bases agree with TRBD1. CDR1 and CDR2 (germline): SGHNT, YYREEE (reference sequence). This CDR3 spans 14 amino acids. V lost 2 bases, J lost 0 bases, and 0 bases stayed unmatched.

The table lists this clone with a count of one. The chain uses TRBV7-9 and TRBJ1-5; TRBD1 agrees at 8 bases. Germline V CDR1 and CDR2: SEHNR, FQNEAQ (reference sequence). Trimming cost V 8 bases and J 7 bases; bases outside gene matches: 7. The CDR3 extends over 13 amino acids. The CDR3 region is CASGGDRSQPQHF. The DNA of the CDR3 is TGTGCCAGCGGTGGGGACAGGTCACAGCCCCAGCATTTT.

The chain carries TRBV4-3 and TRBJ1-3; 8 nucleotides line up with TRBD1. This CDR3 spans 15 amino acids. Trimming took 4 bases from V and 0 from J; bases not matched to a gene: 2. The V gene's germline CDR1 is LGHNA and CDR2 YSLEER. The chain's CDR3 is CASSLTGDSGNTIYF. The CDR3 DNA reads TGCGCCAGCAGCCTGACAGGGGACTCTGGAAACACCATATATTTT.

This sequence joins TRBV2 and TRBJ2-5; tentative D call: TRBD1 (6 bases). Germline assignment: CDR1 SNHLY and CDR2 FYNNEI. V shed 2 bases and J shed 5 bases, with 15 bases lying between them. This CDR3 has 15 residues. The CDR3 sequence: CASSERLGAGETQYF. As DNA, the CDR3 is TGTGCCAGCAGTGAACGGCTGGGGGCTGGGGAGACCCAGTACTTC.

The chain recombines TRBV30 with TRBJ1-5; maybe TRBD1 (6 bases). The CDR3 length is 12 residues. The V and J ends lost 6 bases and 7 bases respectively, with 13 bases between them. In germline, CDR1 is GTSNPN, CDR2 SVGIG (reference sequence). Here the CDR3 reads CACGQPGQPQHF. Here the CDR3 DNA reads TGTGCCTGTGGACAGCCGGGCCAGCCCCAGCATTTT.

CDR3 sequence (DNA): TGTGCCAGCAGCCCTCGGACCGGGGGGAGAGAGACCCAGTACTTC. It codes for CASSPRTGGRETQYF. V is TRBV7-3 and J is TRBJ2-5; 7 bases are a match to TRBD2. V gave up 5 bases and J gave up 4 bases; unmatched junction bases: 10. The CDR3 sequence is 15 residues long. The germline V gene has CDR1 SGHTA and CDR2 FQGTGA.